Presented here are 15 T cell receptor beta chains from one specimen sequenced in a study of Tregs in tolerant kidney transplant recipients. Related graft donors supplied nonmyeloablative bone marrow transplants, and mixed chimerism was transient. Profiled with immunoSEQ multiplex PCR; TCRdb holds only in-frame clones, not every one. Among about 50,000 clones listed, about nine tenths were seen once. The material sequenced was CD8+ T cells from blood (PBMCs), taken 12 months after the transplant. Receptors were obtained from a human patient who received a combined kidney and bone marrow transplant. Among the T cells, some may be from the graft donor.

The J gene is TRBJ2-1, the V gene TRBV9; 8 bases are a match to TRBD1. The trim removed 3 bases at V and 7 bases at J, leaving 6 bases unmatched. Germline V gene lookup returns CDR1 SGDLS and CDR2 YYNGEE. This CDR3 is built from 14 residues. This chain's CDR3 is CASSDRQGRNEQFF. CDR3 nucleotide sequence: TGTGCCAGCAGCGACAGACAGGGGAGGAATGAGCAGTTCTTC.

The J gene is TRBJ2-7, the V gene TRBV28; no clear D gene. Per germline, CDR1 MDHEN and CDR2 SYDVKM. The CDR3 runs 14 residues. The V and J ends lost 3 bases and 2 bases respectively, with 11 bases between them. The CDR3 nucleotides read TGTGCCAGCAGTTTCCGTTTCCCTGCCTACGAGCAGTACTTC. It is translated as CASSFRFPAYEQYF.

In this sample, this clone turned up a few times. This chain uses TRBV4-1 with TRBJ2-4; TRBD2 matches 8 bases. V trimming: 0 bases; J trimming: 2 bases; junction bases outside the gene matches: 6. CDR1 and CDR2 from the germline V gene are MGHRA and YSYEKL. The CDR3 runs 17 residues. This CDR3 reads CASSQETGGPTKNIQYF. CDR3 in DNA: TGCGCCAGCAGCCAAGAGACGGGAGGGCCGACCAAAAACATTCAGTACTTC.

CDR3 DNA sequence: TGTGCCAGCAGCCCTCAGATGAACACTGAAGCTTTCTTT. The encoded protein is CASSPQMNTEAFF. The chain employs TRBV9 and TRBJ1-1; D unclear. In germline, CDR1 is SGDLS, CDR2 YYNGEE. This CDR3 has 13 amino acids. Trimming stripped 4 bases from V and 0 bases from J, with 7 bases between. Full variable domain (rest looked up from reference TRBV9 and TRBJ1-1): DSGVTQTPKHLITATGQRVTLRCSPRSGDLSVYWYQQSLDQGLQFLIQYYNGEERAKGNILERFSAQQFPDLHSELNLSSLELGDSALYFCASSPQMNTEAFFGQGTRLTVV.

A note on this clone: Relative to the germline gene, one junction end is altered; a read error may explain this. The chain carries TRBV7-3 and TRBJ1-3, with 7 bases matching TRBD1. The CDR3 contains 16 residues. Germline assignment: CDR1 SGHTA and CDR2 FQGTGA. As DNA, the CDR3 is TGCGCCAGCAGCCAAGATCAGGGGGGATCTGGAAACACCATATATTTT. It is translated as CASSQDQGGSGNTIYF.

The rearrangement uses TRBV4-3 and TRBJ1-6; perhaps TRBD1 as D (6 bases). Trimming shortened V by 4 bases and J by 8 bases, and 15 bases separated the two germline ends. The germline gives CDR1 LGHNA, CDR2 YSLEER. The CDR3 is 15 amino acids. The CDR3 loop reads CASSPQEGVDSPLHF. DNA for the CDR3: TGCGCCAGCAGCCCCCAAGAGGGGGTGGATTCACCCCTCCACTTT.

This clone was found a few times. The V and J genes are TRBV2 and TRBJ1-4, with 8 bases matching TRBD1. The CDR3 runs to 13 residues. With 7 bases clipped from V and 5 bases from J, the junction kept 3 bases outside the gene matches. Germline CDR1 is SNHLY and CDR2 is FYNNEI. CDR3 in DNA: TGTGCCAGCATCCGGACAGGGAATGAAAAACTGTTTTTT. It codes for CASIRTGNEKLFF.

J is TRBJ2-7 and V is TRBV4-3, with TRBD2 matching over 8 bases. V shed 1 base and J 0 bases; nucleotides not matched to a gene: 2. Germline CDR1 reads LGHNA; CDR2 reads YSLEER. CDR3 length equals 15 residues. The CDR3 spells CASSQVAGSSYEQYF. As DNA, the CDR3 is TGCGCCAGCAGCCAAGTAGCGGGGAGCTCCTACGAGCAGTACTTC.

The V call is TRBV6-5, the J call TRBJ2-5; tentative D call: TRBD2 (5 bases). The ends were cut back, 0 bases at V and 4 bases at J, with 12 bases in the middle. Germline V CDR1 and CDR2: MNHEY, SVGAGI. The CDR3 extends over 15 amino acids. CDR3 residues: CASSYSNGDGETQYF. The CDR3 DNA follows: TGTGCCAGCAGTTACTCGAACGGGGATGGAGAGACCCAGTACTTC.

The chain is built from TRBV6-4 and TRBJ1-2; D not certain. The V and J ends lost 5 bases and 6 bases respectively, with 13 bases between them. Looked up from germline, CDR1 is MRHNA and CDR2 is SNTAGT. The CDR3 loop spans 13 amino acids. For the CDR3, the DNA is TGTGCCAGCAGTAACGACGAGAGGAATGGCTACACCTTC. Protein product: CASSNDERNGYTF.

The CDR3 nucleotides read TGTGCCATCAGTGACTACCCGACAGGGGCCGAGGAGACCCAGTACTTC. Translated: CAISDYPTGAEETQYF. The V gene is TRBV10-3, the J gene TRBJ2-5, with 8 bases that match TRBD1. V was pared by 3 bases and J by 5 bases, with 11 bases of the junction left unmatched. This CDR3 is built from 16 residues. CDR1 ENHRY and CDR2 SYGVKD come from the germline V gene.

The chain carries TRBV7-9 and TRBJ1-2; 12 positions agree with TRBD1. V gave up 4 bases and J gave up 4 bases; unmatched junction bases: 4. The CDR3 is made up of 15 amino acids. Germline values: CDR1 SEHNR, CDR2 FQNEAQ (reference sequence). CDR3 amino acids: CASSWGQGASYGYTF. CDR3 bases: TGTGCCAGCAGCTGGGGACAGGGGGCGTCCTATGGCTACACCTTC.

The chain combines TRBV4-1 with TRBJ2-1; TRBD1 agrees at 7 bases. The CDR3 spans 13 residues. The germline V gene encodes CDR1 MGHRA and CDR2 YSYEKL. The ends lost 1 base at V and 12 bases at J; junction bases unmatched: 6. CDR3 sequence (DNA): TGCGCCAGCAGCCAAGGAACAGGGGATAGGCAGTTCTTC. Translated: CASSQGTGDRQFF.

CDR3 loop: CASSEVRLAGLNYEQYF. The CDR3 DNA reads as TGTGCCAGCAGTGAAGTTAGGCTAGCGGGACTAAATTACGAGCAGTACTTC. The rearrangement uses TRBV2 and TRBJ2-7; 9 positions match TRBD2. Germline CDR1 reads SNHLY; CDR2 reads FYNNEI. J lost 4 bases, V lost 1 base, and 11 bases had no gene match. The CDR3 runs to 17 residues.

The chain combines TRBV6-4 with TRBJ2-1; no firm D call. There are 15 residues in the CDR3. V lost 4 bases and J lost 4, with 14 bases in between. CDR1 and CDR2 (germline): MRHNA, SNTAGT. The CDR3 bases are TGTGCCAGCAGTGGCTTGGTACCAGTTTACAATGAGCAGTTCTTC. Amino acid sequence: CASSGLVPVYNEQFF.